This T cell receptor (beta chain) derives from a study of T cell repertoires and HLA-DP antigens. As for the study in general: Sorted CD137+CD4+ samples averaged approximately 200 ng DNA; pre-culture CD4+ samples, 950 to 1,500 ng.

Primers targeted 54 TRBV and 13 TRBJ segments. Clones were read by immunoSEQ multiplex PCR, and TCRdb kept only the in-frame ones, dropping some. This sample has over 100,000 clones; nearly 95% occur once, and the top ten carry 0.25% to 0.3%. Remarks on this clone: The antigen remains undetermined.

This CDR3 has 16 amino acids. Per germline, CDR1 SGHTA and CDR2 FQGTGA. The V and J ends lost 2 bases and 5 bases respectively, with 18 bases between them. Sequencing was carried out using CD4+ T cells from PBMCs. This TCR came from a woman between 18 and 29 years old in good health and CMV-seronegative. V gene TRBV7-3 combines with J gene TRBJ2-5; TRBD1 or TRBD2 may be the D gene (5 bases each). CDR3 loop: CASSLGALRSGETQYF. CDR3 DNA: TGTGCCAGCAGCTTAGGGGCCCTGAGGTCGGGGGAGACCCAGTACTTC.